This TCR beta chain was retrieved from a study of blood T cell repertoires in COVID-19. Study background: From the United States, Italy and Spain came samples of acute and convalescent COVID-19. The analysed material was cDNA or gDNA that came from T cells, B-cell-depleted T cells, or PBMCs.

Trimming took 5 bases from V and 7 from J, leaving 20 bases between them. The CDR3 covers 15 residues. CDR1 is LNHDA, CDR2 SQIVND, per germline (reference sequence). Per the study methods: The assay estimated nucleated cells by amplifying reference gene primers. Clones were read by immunoSEQ multiplex PCR, and TCRdb kept only the in-frame ones, dropping some. That table gives V, J and clone size, and the DNA gave D and trimming. The sample records about 85,000 clones, 70% to 90% being singletons. The source of this sequence is an elderly woman with acute or convalescent COVID-19. The chain combines TRBV19 with TRBJ1-2; a possible D gene is TRBD1 (5 bases). Specimen: peripheral blood. The CDR3 spells CASSSDINGRGGYTF. CDR3 coding DNA: TGTGCCAGTAGTTCGGACATTAACGGGAGAGGTGGCTACACCTTC.